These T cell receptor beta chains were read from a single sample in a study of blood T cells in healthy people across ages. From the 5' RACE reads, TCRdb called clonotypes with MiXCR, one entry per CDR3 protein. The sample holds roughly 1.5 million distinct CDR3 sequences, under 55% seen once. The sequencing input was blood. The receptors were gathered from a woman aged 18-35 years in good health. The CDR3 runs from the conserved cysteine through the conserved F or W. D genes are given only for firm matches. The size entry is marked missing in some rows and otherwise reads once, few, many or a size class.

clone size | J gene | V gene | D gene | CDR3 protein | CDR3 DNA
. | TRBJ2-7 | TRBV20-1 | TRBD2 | CSATGGRRYEQYF | TGCAGTGCTACGGGCGGGAGGAGGTACGAGCAGTACTTC
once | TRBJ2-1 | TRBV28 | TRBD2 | CASSLREMSSGISYSEQFF | TGTGCCAGCAGTTTAAGGGAGATGAGTAGCGGGATTTCCTACAGTGAGCAGTTCTTC
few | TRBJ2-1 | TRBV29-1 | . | CSVGRLLNRDEQFF | TGCAGCGTTGGGAGACTGTTGAATCGGGATGAGCAGTTCTTC
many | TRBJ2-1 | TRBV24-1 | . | CATSDYRDGHNEQFF | TGTGCCACCAGTGACTATCGGGACGGTCACAATGAGCAGTTCTTC
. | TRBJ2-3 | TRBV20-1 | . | CSAWSDTQYF | TGCAGTGCCTGGTCGGATACGCAGTATTTT
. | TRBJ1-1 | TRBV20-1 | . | CSARIPGKTTEAFF | TGCAGTGCCAGAATTCCAGGGAAAACCACTGAAGCTTTCTTT
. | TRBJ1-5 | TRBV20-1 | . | CSVRPGDSSNQPQHF | TGCAGTGTCAGACCAGGTGACTCAAGCAATCAGCCCCAGCATTTT
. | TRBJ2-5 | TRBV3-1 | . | CASGGRTQYF | TGTGCCAGCGGCGGACGGACCCAGTACTTC
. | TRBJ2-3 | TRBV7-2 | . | CASRPRGSGLDTQYF | TGTGCCAGCAGGCCCAGAGGTAGCGGATTAGATACGCAGTATTTT
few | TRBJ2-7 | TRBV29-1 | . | CSVVAFGDEQYF | TGCAGCGTGGTGGCCTTCGGGGACGAGCAGTACTTC
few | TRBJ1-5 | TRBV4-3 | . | CASSQERSYSNQPQHF | TGCGCCAGCAGCCAAGAACGGTCTTATAGCAATCAGCCCCAGCATTTT
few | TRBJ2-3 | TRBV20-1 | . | CSASRQGTDTQYF | TGCAGTGCTAGCCGACAGGGCACAGATACGCAGTATTTT
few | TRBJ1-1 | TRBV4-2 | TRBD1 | CASSQSRTGGTEAFF | TGTGCCAGCAGCCAATCACGGACAGGGGGCACTGAAGCTTTCTTT
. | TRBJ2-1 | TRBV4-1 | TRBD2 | CASSQGWAGVGYNEQFF | TGCGCCAGCAGCCAGGGCTGGGCGGGGGTGGGATACAATGAGCAGTTCTTC